These 9 T cell receptor beta chains were sequenced from one sample in a study of metastatic and nonmetastatic thyroid tumors. Not a single patient had been given any form of treatment at any point before undergoing thyroid surgery. TCRdb reprocessed the PCR reads via MiXCR. Among some 15,000 clones listed, around a fifth were seen once. Material: adjacent normal tissue. These receptor sequences come from a female donor with papillary thyroid cancer or a benign thyroid nodule (not recorded which). Some clones in this sample may be carry-over from other donors' samples.

This clone was recorded a few times. The chain combines TRBV9 with TRBJ1-5; tentative D call: TRBD1 (5 bases). This CDR3 has 13 amino acids. CDR1 and CDR2 (germline): SGDLS, YYNGEE. Trimming stripped 3 bases from V and 5 bases from J, with 9 bases between. Written as DNA, the CDR3 is TGTGCCAGCAGCGCAGGGTACGATCAGCCCCAGCATTTT. Its translation is CASSAGYDQPQHF.

The chain uses TRBV7-6 and TRBJ1-1, with D tentatively TRBD1 (5 bases). V lost 0 bases and J 0 bases, leaving 11 bases between the germline ends. Germline V gene data show CDR1 as SGHVS and CDR2 as FNYEAQ. This CDR3 comprises 16 residues. The CDR3, as DNA: TGTGCCAGCAGCTTAGCGAAGGGACTTCTGAACACTGAAGCTTTCTTT. Protein product: CASSLAKGLLNTEAFF. Full variable domain (remainder filled in from reference TRBV7-6 and TRBJ1-1): GAGVSQSPRYKVTKRGQDVALRCDPISGHVSLYWYRQALGQGPEFLTYFNYEAQQDKSGLPNDRFSAERPEGSISTLTIQRTEQRDSAMYRCASSLAKGLLNTEAFFGQGTRLTVV.

This clone showed up just a few times. The gene calls are TRBV6-1 and TRBJ1-2; D remains ambiguous. CDR1 MNHNS and CDR2 SASEGT come from the germline V gene. Between the trimmed V and J ends, which lost 4 bases and 0 bases, there was a span of 9 bases. The CDR3 runs 14 residues. The CDR3 is CASSGSLANYGYTF. CDR3 DNA sequence: TGTGCCAGCAGTGGATCTTTAGCTAACTATGGCTACACCTTC.

The chain couples TRBV5-4 to TRBJ1-2; 9 nucleotides match TRBD1. The J segment lost 6 bases and the V segment lost 0 bases, leaving 0 bases of the junction unmatched. The CDR3 sequence is 13 residues long. Germline CDR1 and CDR2: SGHNT and YYREEE (reference sequence). The CDR3 is CASSLGQGDGYTF. The CDR3 region has the DNA TGTGCCAGCAGCTTGGGACAGGGGGATGGCTACACCTTC.

This clone was counted between two and nine times. The chain combines TRBV2 with TRBJ1-6; tentatively, D is TRBD1 (5 bases). Germline V gene lookup returns CDR1 SNHLY and CDR2 FYNNEI. With 6 bases removed from V and 14 bases from J, the gap between germline ends came to 11 bases. The CDR3 has 11 amino acids. The CDR3 DNA reads as TGTGCCAGCAGCACCCGAGGGGCCCTCCACTTT. The encoded protein is CASSTRGALHF.

This sequence joins TRBV12-3 or TRBV12-4 and TRBJ2-7; D uncertain. CDR3 length equals 15 residues. V lost 2 bases and J lost 4, with 15 bases in between. CDR3 in amino acids: CASSLFQQGRYEQYF. CDR3 DNA sequence: TGTGCCAGCAGTTTATTCCAGCAAGGGCGTTACGAGCAGTACTTC.

This clone was detected only a few times. The chain couples TRBV27 to TRBJ1-4, with 7 positions matching TRBD1. The CDR3 length is 15 residues. CDR1 MNHEY and CDR2 SMNVEV come from the germline V gene (reference sequence). V was pared by 6 bases and J by 8 bases, with 12 bases of the junction left unmatched. The CDR3 loop is CASSAGQADREKLFF. The CDR3 bases are TGTGCCAGCAGCGCTGGACAGGCTGACCGGGAAAAACTGTTTTTT.

The chain couples TRBV20-1 to TRBJ2-7; D remains unclear. Trimming took off 7 bases at V and 5 bases at J, with 18 bases between the two ends. The CDR3 sequence is 13 residues long. The germline V gene encodes CDR1 DFQATT and CDR2 SNEGSKA (reference sequence). CDR3 loop: CSERELRTHEQYF. The DNA for the CDR3 is TGCAGTGAAAGAGAGCTACGCACCCACGAGCAGTACTTC.

There are a few counts of this clone. This chain links TRBV20-1 with TRBJ2-4; perhaps D is TRBD1 or TRBD2 (5 bases each). CDR3 length equals 15 residues. V was trimmed by 1 base and J by 0 bases, leaving 10 bases between them. Germline lookup yields CDR1 DFQATT and CDR2 SNEGSKA (reference sequence). CDR3 protein: CSARGDGKAKNIQYF. In DNA, the CDR3 is TGCAGTGCTAGAGGGGACGGAAAAGCCAAAAACATTCAGTACTTC.